Below are 3 T cell receptor beta chains sequenced from a single sample in a study of T cells expressing NK-cell markers. Reprocessing the 5' RACE reads, TCRdb reports a single entry for every CDR3 protein and omits DNA. The repertoire table contains about 180,000 distinct CDR3 sequences. Sequenced input: blood T cells: a sorted CD56 or NKG2C T cell subset, CD4+ or CD8+ T cells, or bulk PBMC T cells (not recorded which). Source of these receptors: a woman between 18 and 69 years old in good health.

The rearrangement joins TRBV12-3 or TRBV12-4 to TRBJ2-3; TCRdb reports TRBD2, a call that lacks DNA to check it against. The CDR3 is made up of 18 amino acids. The CDR3 loop reads CASTPGRLAGDSTDTQYF.

This chain joins TRBV7-3 and TRBJ2-1; there is no DNA to check the TCRdb D call of TRBD2. There are 13 residues in the CDR3. Per germline, CDR1 SGHTA and CDR2 FQGTGA. This CDR3 is CASSLTSQTSEFF. Filled out from reference TRBV7-3 and TRBJ2-1, the complete variable domain reads GAGVSQTPSNKVTEKGKYVELRCDPISGHTALYWYRQSLGQGPEFLIYFQGTGAADDSGLPNDRFFAVRPEGSVSTLKIQRTERGDSAVYLCASSLTSQTSEFFGPGTRLTVL.

This sequence joins TRBV18 and TRBJ1-5; TCRdb designates TRBD1, a call that cannot be tested without DNA. CDR3 length: 16 amino acids. Germline V lookup: CDR1 KGHSH, CDR2 LQKENI. The CDR3 region is CASSHPGQGVNQPQHF.